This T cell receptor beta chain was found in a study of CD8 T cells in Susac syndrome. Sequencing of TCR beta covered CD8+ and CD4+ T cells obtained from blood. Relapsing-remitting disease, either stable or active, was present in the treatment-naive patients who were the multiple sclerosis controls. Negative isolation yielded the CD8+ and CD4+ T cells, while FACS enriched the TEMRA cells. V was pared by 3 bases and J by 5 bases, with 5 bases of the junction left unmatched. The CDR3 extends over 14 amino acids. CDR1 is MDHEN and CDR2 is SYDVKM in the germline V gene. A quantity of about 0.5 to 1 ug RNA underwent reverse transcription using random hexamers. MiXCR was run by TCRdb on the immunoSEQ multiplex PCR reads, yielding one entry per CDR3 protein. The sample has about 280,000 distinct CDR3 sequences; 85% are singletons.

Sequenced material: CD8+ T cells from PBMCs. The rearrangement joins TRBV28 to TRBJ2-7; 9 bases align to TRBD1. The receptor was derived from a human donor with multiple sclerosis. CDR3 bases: TGTGCCAGCAGTTTCCCGGGACAGGGAGACGAGCAGTACTTC. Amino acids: CASSFPGQGDEQYF.